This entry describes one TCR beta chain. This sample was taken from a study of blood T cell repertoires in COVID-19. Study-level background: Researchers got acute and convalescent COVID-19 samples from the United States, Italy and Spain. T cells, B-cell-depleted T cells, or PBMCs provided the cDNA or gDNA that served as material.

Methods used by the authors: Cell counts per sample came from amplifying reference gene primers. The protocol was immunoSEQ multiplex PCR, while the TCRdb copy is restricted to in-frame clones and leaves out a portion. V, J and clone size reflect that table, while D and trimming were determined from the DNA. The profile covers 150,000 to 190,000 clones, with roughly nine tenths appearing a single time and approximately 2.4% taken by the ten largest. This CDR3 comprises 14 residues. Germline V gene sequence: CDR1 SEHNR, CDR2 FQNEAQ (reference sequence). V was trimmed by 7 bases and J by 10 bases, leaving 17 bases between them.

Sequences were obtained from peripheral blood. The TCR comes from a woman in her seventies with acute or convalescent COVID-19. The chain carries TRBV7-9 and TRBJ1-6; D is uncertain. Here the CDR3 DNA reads TGTGCCAGCACCCCCTCCGGAAGCGGCTCACCCCTCCACTTT. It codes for CASTPSGSGSPLHF.